These 21 T cell receptor beta chains were sequenced from one sample in a study of cytomegalovirus exposure and HLA in healthy donors. This PCR relied on a set of 60 Vbeta primers and 13 Jbeta primers. Data came from immunoSEQ multiplex PCR; TCRdb stores just in-frame clones and leaves some out. The sample holds some 150,000 clones; about four fifths are singletons and the top ten take about 4.3%. The material sequenced was PBMCs. Receptor source: a young man in good health and CMV-seronegative.

The V call is TRBV5-1, the J call TRBJ1-1; the match to TRBD1 covers 9 bases. The V and J ends lost 2 bases and 6 bases, in that order; junction bases with no gene match: 11. The germline V gene has CDR1 SGHRS and CDR2 YFSETQ. The CDR3 has 16 residues. CDR3 sequence (DNA): TGCGCCAGCAGCTTCCGGGACAGGGTGCTTTTAGCTGAAGCTTTCTTT. Translating it yields CASSFRDRVLLAEAFF.

The chain recombines TRBV6-1 with TRBJ2-3, with D hard to call. This CDR3 is 14 amino acids long. The germline V gene encodes CDR1 MNHNS and CDR2 SASEGT. Trimming shortened V by 5 bases and J by 5 bases, and 14 bases separated the two germline ends. The CDR3 is CASSPTPMVDTQYF. In DNA, the CDR3 is TGTGCCAGCAGTCCGACACCCATGGTAGATACGCAGTATTTT.

V and J are TRBV7-2 and TRBJ1-4; no clear D. There are 15 residues in the CDR3. Between the trimmed V and J ends, which lost 1 base and 0 bases, there was a span of 6 bases. Germline CDR1 SGHTA, CDR2 FQGNSA. CDR3 region: CASSLGVATNEKLFF. In DNA, the CDR3 is TGTGCCAGCAGCTTAGGAGTTGCAACTAATGAAAAACTGTTTTTT.

The V call is TRBV28, the J call TRBJ2-6; tentatively, D is TRBD1 (6 bases). Germline CDR1 is MDHEN and CDR2 is SYDVKM. CDR3 size: 15 residues. V dropped 5 bases and J dropped 6 bases, with 14 bases sitting between them. CDR3 amino acids: CASSPGDVEANVLTF. Written as DNA, the CDR3 is TGTGCCAGCAGTCCAGGGGACGTAGAGGCCAACGTCCTGACTTTC.

V usage is TRBV7-3 and J usage is TRBJ1-1; D unresolved. V was cut by 5 bases and J by 0 bases, with 13 bases left in between. The length of the CDR3 is 15 residues. CDR1 and CDR2 from the germline V gene are SGHTA and FQGTGA. CDR3 sequence (DNA): TGTGCCAGCAGCCCCCTAGCGGGCATGAACACTGAAGCTTTCTTT. Amino acids: CASSPLAGMNTEAFF.

This chain uses TRBV28 with TRBJ2-7; D ambiguous. In germline, CDR1 is MDHEN, CDR2 SYDVKM. This CDR3 is built from 18 residues. V shed 9 bases and J shed 1 base, with 28 bases lying between them. DNA of the CDR3: TGTGCCAGTTTACCCTCCCTCCCTCGGAGTCTACTATCCTACGAGCAGTACTTC. As protein: CASLPSLPRSLLSYEQYF.

The J gene is TRBJ1-5, the V gene TRBV6-5; a weak D match, TRBD1 (6 bases). There are 15 residues in the CDR3. V was trimmed by 0 bases and J by 6 bases, leaving 12 bases between them. Germline V gene data show CDR1 as MNHEY and CDR2 as SVGAGI. The CDR3 here is CASSYSRDKVQPQHF. As DNA, the CDR3 is TGTGCCAGCAGTTACTCGAGGGACAAAGTTCAGCCCCAGCATTTT.

The chain combines TRBV27 with TRBJ2-5; TRBD2 might be the D (6 bases). This CDR3 comprises 13 residues. V was shortened by 5 bases and J by 5 bases, with 12 bases between the two germline ends. Germline loops: CDR1 MNHEY, CDR2 SMNVEV (reference sequence). The CDR3 loop is CASSPGTWETQYF. CDR3 nucleotide sequence: TGTGCCAGCAGTCCCGGGACTTGGGAGACCCAGTACTTC.

The V call is TRBV11-2, the J call TRBJ1-2; D perhaps matches TRBD1 (5 bases). V was shortened by 0 bases and J by 5 bases, with 7 bases between the two germline ends. The CDR3 consists of 13 residues. The germline V gene has CDR1 SGHAT and CDR2 FQNNGV. The CDR3 nucleotides read TGTGCCAGCAGCTTAGAAGGGGTTTATGGCTACACCTTC. Protein sequence: CASSLEGVYGYTF.

The V and J genes are TRBV4-3 and TRBJ2-7, with 8 bases identical to TRBD1. The CDR3 has 15 residues. With V trimmed by 4 bases and J by 4 bases, 9 bases remained unmatched. Germline V CDR1 and CDR2: LGHNA, YSLEER. This CDR3 is CASSPAGTGPYEQYF. CDR3 nucleotides: TGCGCCAGCAGCCCCGCCGGGACAGGACCTTACGAGCAGTACTTC.

The rearrangement uses TRBV11-2 and TRBJ1-4; 9 positions agree with TRBD1. Trimming at V came to 5 bases and at J to 5 bases, leaving 9 bases not matched to a gene. The germline V gene encodes CDR1 SGHAT and CDR2 FQNNGV. The CDR3 length is 16 residues. The CDR3 coding sequence is TGTGCCAGCAGCACACTCTACGACAGGGGGAATGAAAAACTGTTTTTT. It codes for CASSTLYDRGNEKLFF.

The chain carries TRBV19 and TRBJ2-3, with D tentatively TRBD1 (6 bases). V was shortened by 5 bases and J by 9 bases, with 12 bases between the two germline ends. The length of the CDR3 is 12 residues. The germline CDR1 and CDR2 sequences are LNHDA and SQIVND (reference sequence). The CDR3 here is CASSPSQGTQYF. CDR3 in DNA: TGTGCCAGTAGTCCTAGCCAGGGGACGCAGTATTTT. Using reference TRBV19 and TRBJ2-3 for the parts outside the CDR3, the full variable domain is DGGITQSPKYLFRKEGQNVTLSCEQNLNHDAMYWYRQDPGQGLRLIYYSQIVNDFQKGDIAEGYSVSREKKESFPLTVTSAQKNPTAFYLCASSPSQGTQYFGPGTRLTVL.

The V gene is TRBV2, the J gene TRBJ2-7, with 7 bases fitting TRBD2. The V and J ends lost 8 bases and 5 bases, in that order; junction bases with no gene match: 21. Germline V gene data show CDR1 as SNHLY and CDR2 as FYNNEI. The CDR3 length is 17 residues. The CDR3 DNA follows: TGTGCCAGCGAAAGGGGATCGTGGGAGGGAAAAACCCACGAGCAGTACTTC. It specifies CASERGSWEGKTHEQYF.

This chain connects TRBV5-1 to TRBJ2-7, with D possibly matching TRBD1 (5 bases). The CDR3 runs to 12 residues. Deletions cut 4 bases from V and 3 bases from J, with 8 bases between. Germline-derived CDR1 and CDR2 are SGHRS and YFSETQ. The CDR3 region is CASSQGNYEQYF. Here the CDR3 DNA reads TGCGCCAGCAGCCAGGGAAACTACGAGCAGTACTTC.

The chain has TRBV5-4 and TRBJ1-1; 11 positions match TRBD1. Germline assignment: CDR1 SGHNT and CDR2 YYREEE (reference sequence). V lost 4 bases, J lost 5 bases, and 13 bases stayed unmatched. The CDR3 extends over 17 amino acids. The CDR3 sequence is CASSPPDRGLPYTEAFF. The CDR3 nucleotides are TGTGCCAGCAGCCCACCGGACAGGGGGCTCCCGTATACTGAAGCTTTCTTT.

The V gene is TRBV7-9, the J gene TRBJ2-1, with D perhaps TRBD2 (5 bases). The CDR3 is 11 amino acids. CDR1 and CDR2 (germline): SEHNR, FQNEAQ (reference sequence). CDR3 region: CAESLANEQFF. For the CDR3, the DNA is TGTGCAGAATCCCTAGCAAATGAGCAGTTCTTC.

This clone was observed a single time. This chain connects TRBV10-3 to TRBJ2-7; D gene ambiguous. V lost 0 bases, J lost 6 bases, and 6 bases lay in between. Germline assignment: CDR1 ENHRY and CDR2 SYGVKD. This CDR3 spans 12 amino acids. The CDR3 DNA follows: TGTGCCATCAGTGAGTCGAGTCCCGAGCAGTACTTC. Translation: CAISESSPEQYF.

This clone was seen only once. An end of the junction differs from the germline gene, which may be a read error. V usage is TRBV28 and J usage is TRBJ1-5, with no clear D. The germline gives CDR1 MDHEN, CDR2 SYDVKM. CDR3 size: 16 residues. CDR3 in amino acids: CASSLFGLPLNQPQHF. Written as DNA, the CDR3 is TGTGCCAGCAGTTTATTTGGACTTCCCCTCAATCAACCCCAGCATTTT.

This clone was seen only a few times. The chain employs TRBV7-9 and TRBJ2-1; 7 nucleotides line up with TRBD1. Germline V gene sequence: CDR1 SEHNR, CDR2 FQNEAQ (reference sequence). V dropped 7 bases and J dropped 5; count of bases not matched to a gene: 8. CDR3 length equals 14 residues. The CDR3 region is CASIQMTGNNEQFF. The CDR3 DNA follows: TGTGCCAGCATCCAAATGACAGGGAACAATGAGCAGTTCTTC. Full variable domain (rest looked up from reference TRBV7-9 and TRBJ2-1): DTGVSQNPRHKITKRGQNVTFRCDPISEHNRLYWYRQTLGQGPEFLTYFQNEAQLEKSRLLSDRFSAERPKGSFSTLEIQRTEQGDSAMYLCASIQMTGNNEQFFGPGTRLTVL.

The CDR3 bases are TGCGCCAGCAGCTTTACCGGGACTAGCGTCTCCTACGAGCAGTACTTC. This sequence encodes CASSFTGTSVSYEQYF. This chain links TRBV5-1 with TRBJ2-7, with 10 bases that match TRBD2. CDR3 length: 16 amino acids. The germline V gene has CDR1 SGHRS and CDR2 YFSETQ. The V gene end was trimmed by 2 bases and the J gene end by 0 bases; junction bases not matched to a gene: 5.

V usage is TRBV5-4 and J usage is TRBJ2-3; D call uncertain. V shed 0 bases and J shed 3 bases, with 11 bases lying between them. This CDR3 region has 15 residues. Per the germline V gene, CDR1 is SGHNT and CDR2 is YYREEE (reference sequence). The CDR3 DNA sequence: TGTGCCAGCAGCTTGGGTCCCCTGGCTACAGATACGCAGTATTTT. It specifies CASSLGPLATDTQYF.